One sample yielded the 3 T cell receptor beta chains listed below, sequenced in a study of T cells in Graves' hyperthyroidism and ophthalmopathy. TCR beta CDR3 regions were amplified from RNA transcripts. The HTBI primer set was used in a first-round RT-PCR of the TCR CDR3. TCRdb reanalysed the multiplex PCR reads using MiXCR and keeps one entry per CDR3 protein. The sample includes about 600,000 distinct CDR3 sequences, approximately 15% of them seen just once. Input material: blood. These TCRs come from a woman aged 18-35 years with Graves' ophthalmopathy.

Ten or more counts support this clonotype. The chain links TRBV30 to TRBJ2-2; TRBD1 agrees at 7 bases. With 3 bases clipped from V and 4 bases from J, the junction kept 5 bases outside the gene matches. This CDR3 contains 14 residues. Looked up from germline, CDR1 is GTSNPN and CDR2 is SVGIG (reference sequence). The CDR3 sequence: CAWRRAGGTGELFF. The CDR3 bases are TGTGCCTGGAGGCGGGCAGGGGGCACCGGGGAGCTGTTTTTT.

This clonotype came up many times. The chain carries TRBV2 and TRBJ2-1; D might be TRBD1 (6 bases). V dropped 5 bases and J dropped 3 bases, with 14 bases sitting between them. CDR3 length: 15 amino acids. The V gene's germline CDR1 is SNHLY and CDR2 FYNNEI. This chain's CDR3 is CASSFRDTFYNEQFF. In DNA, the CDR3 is TGTGCCAGCAGTTTCCGGGACACCTTCTACAATGAGCAGTTCTTC.

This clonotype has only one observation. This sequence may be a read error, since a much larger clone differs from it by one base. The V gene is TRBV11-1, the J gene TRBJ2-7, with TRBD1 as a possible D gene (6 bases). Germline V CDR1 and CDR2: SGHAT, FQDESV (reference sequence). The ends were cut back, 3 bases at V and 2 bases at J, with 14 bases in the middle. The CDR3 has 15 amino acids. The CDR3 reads CASSFARGLTYEQYF. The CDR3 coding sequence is TGTGCCAGCAGCTTTGCCAGGGGCCTTACCTACGAGCAGTACTTC.